This entry concerns a single TCR beta chain. The ends lost 8 bases at V and 3 bases at J; junction bases unmatched: 9. The germline V gene encodes CDR1 SGHTA and CDR2 FQGNSA. This CDR3 has 16 residues. In the original workflow: Cell counts per sample came from amplifying reference gene primers. The table came from immunoSEQ multiplex PCR; TCRdb's copy has only in-frame clones and leaves some out. The V and J calls and clone size are taken from that table; D and trimming were inferred from the DNA. The sample contains about 200,000 clones, 75% to 90% of which appear only once. The data were taken from a study of blood T cell repertoires in COVID-19. Background on the study: COVID-19 samples from acute and convalescent phases originated in the United States, Italy and Spain. The cDNA or gDNA used as material had been derived from T cells, B-cell-depleted T cells, or PBMCs.

This chain uses TRBV7-2 with TRBJ2-1, with 11 bases matching TRBD2. Sequenced material: peripheral blood. This sequence originates from a man aged 60 to 75 who had recovered from COVID-19. The CDR3 reads CASSGGTSGHYNEQFF. The CDR3 DNA reads TGTGCCAGCTCAGGAGGGACTAGCGGACACTACAATGAGCAGTTCTTC.